A selection of T cell receptor beta chains follows, all from one sample in a study of blood T cell repertoires in COVID-19. Data came from immunoSEQ multiplex PCR; TCRdb stores just in-frame clones and leaves some out. The sample includes about 220,000 clones, 84% of them seen just once. Material for sequencing was PBMCs or T cells enriched from blood (not recorded which). These receptors were taken from a middle-aged woman who had recovered from COVID-19. Both conserved end residues are part of each CDR3. A D gene is named only where the DNA matches it firmly. Size is omitted from some rows. Given values are once, few, many or a class for expanded clones.

J gene | clone size | V gene | D gene | CDR3 length | CDR3 protein | CDR3 DNA
TRBJ2-3 | . | TRBV30 | TRBD2 | 17 | CAWGRAGERLGTDTQYF | TGTGCCTGGGGTCGAGCGGGAGAGCGTTTGGGGACAGATACGCAGTATTTT
TRBJ2-7 | . | TRBV10-3 | TRBD1 | 15 | CAITAGQGIPYEQYF | TGTGCCATCACCGCGGGACAGGGTATTCCCTACGAGCAGTACTTC
TRBJ1-1 | . | TRBV30 | . | 14 | CAWRVPATNTEAFF | TGTGCCTGGAGGGTCCCAGCGACGAACACTGAAGCTTTCTTT
TRBJ2-1 | once | TRBV5-1 | . | 13 | CASKIAAYNEQFF | TGCGCCAGCAAGATAGCTGCGTACAATGAGCAGTTCTTC
TRBJ1-2 | . | TRBV4-1 | TRBD1 | 14 | CASSQTGQGIGYTF | TGCGCCAGCAGCCAGACAGGACAGGGGATCGGCTACACCTTC
TRBJ2-4 | . | TRBV12-2 | . | 21 | CASRLGSLGQGARVRKNIQYF | TGTGCAAGTCGCTTAGGATCATTGGGACAGGGGGCGAGGGTTAGGAAAAACATTCAGTACTTC
TRBJ2-7 | few | TRBV7-2 | TRBD2 | 15 | CASSLAAGGEYEQYF | TGTGCCAGCAGCTTAGCAGCGGGAGGGGAGTACGAGCAGTACTTC
TRBJ1-1 | . | TRBV5-4 | . | 14 | CASSQRDTNTEAFF | TGTGCCAGCAGCCAACGGGACACGAACACTGAAGCTTTCTTT
TRBJ2-6 | . | TRBV27 | TRBD1 | 17 | CASSPGTGKPGANVLTF | TGTGCCAGCAGTCCCGGGACAGGGAAACCTGGGGCCAACGTCCTGACTTTC
TRBJ1-1 | . | TRBV18 | TRBD1 | 13 | CASSPGQDFEAFF | TGTGCCAGCTCACCAGGACAGGACTTCGAAGCTTTCTTT
TRBJ1-1 | . | TRBV27 | . | 14 | CASRRDSWNTEAFF | TGTGCCAGCAGACGGGATTCCTGGAACACTGAAGCTTTCTTT
TRBJ2-1 | . | TRBV20-1 | TRBD2 | 15 | CSASAGTSGLNEQFF | TGCAGTGCTAGTGCCGGGACTAGCGGGCTCAATGAGCAGTTCTTC
TRBJ1-5 | . | TRBV7-2 | . | 17 | CASSHGWGRDNNQPQHF | TGTGCCAGCAGCCACGGTTGGGGCCGGGACAACAATCAGCCCCAGCATTTT
TRBJ1-1 | . | TRBV28 | TRBD1 | 15 | CASSSTGQGNTEAFF | TGTGCCAGCAGTTCCACCGGACAGGGGAACACTGAAGCTTTCTTT
TRBJ1-3 | few | TRBV10-3 | TRBD1 | 14 | CAIRGQVSGNTIYF | TGTGCCATCAGAGGACAGGTCTCTGGAAACACCATATATTTT
TRBJ2-1 | . | TRBV7-2 | TRBD2 | 17 | CASSLRSGRAIHNEQFF | TGTGCCAGCAGCTTACGTAGCGGGAGGGCCATCCACAATGAGCAGTTCTTC
TRBJ1-2 | . | TRBV10-2 | . | 14 | CASSRRDSYYGYTF | TGCGCCAGCAGCCGCCGGGACTCCTACTATGGCTACACCTTC
TRBJ1-2 | . | TRBV12-5 | TRBD1 | 14 | CASGSDRGQYGYTF | TGTGCTAGTGGTTCGGACAGGGGGCAATATGGCTACACCTTC
TRBJ1-1 | few | TRBV5-5 | . | 14 | CASSLHRVNTEAFF | TGTGCCAGCAGCTTGCACAGGGTGAACACTGAAGCTTTCTTT
TRBJ2-2 | . | TRBV19 | . | 12 | CASSIVIGELFF | TGTGCCAGTAGTATAGTAATCGGGGAGCTGTTTTTT
TRBJ1-2 | . | TRBV7-2 | TRBD1 | 13 | CASSAQGANGYTF | TGTGCCAGCAGCGCCCAGGGGGCAAATGGCTACACCTTC
TRBJ2-1 | once | TRBV4-1 | TRBD2 | 20 | CASSNLGTSGRATPQGEQFF | TGCGCCAGCAGCAACCTAGGGACTAGCGGGAGGGCCACCCCCCAAGGTGAGCAGTTCTTC
TRBJ1-6 | . | TRBV3-1/TRBV3-2 | TRBD1 | 16 | CASSQRKDRNNSPLHF | TGTGCCAGCAGCCAACGGAAGGACAGGAATAATTCACCCCTCCACTTT
TRBJ1-2 | . | TRBV25-1 | . | 12 | CASSEFKSGYTF | TGTGCCAGCAGTGAATTTAAAAGCGGCTACACCTTC
TRBJ2-5 | . | TRBV11-3 | TRBD2 | 16 | CASSPGLAGDWETQYF | TGTGCCAGCAGCCCCGGACTAGCGGGAGATTGGGAGACCCAGTACTTC
TRBJ1-5 | once | TRBV18 | . | 14 | CASSPVTPGEPQHF | TGTGCCAGCTCACCTGTAACACCGGGGGAGCCCCAGCATTTT
TRBJ2-7 | once | TRBV7-2 | . | 13 | CASSSLASYEQYF | TGTGCCAGCAGCTCACTAGCTTCCTACGAGCAGTACTTC
TRBJ2-2 | . | TRBV28 | . | 15 | CASSLPPPLAGELFF | TGTGCCAGCAGTTTACCCCCCCCTCTAGCCGGGGAGCTGTTTTTT
TRBJ2-7 | . | TRBV3-1/TRBV3-2 | . | 14 | CASSPSGGPLEQYF | TGTGCCAGCAGCCCCTCCGGAGGTCCCCTTGAGCAGTACTTC